This T cell receptor beta chain was captured by sequencing in a study of CXCR3-negative and CXCR3-positive naive CD8 T cells. The authors gated naive CD8+ T cells as CD45RO-CCR7+CD27+CD95-. UMI-labeled 5' RACE yielded the TRB cDNA libraries. TCRdb re-analyzed the 5' RACE reads; it lists each CDR3 protein once, without DNA. The listing records tens of thousands of distinct CDR3 sequences. In the case of this clonotype: Its matching antigen is unknown.

Study-wide findings and caveats: Greater hydrophobicity was found in TRB CDR3s of CXCR3-positive naive cells than of CXCR3-negative naive cells. Within a donor, both naive subsets shared TRBV-TRBJ usage, unlike memory cells. In both naive subsets diversity was comparably high, whereas memory CD8+ cells showed much lower diversity.

This CDR3 has 17 residues. The source material was naive CXCR3- CD8+ T cells from blood. Subset indicated: CD45RO-CCR7+CD27+CD95- naive CD8+ T cells lacking CXCR3 (TNR3-). The origin of this receptor is a human donor in good health. Some clones in this sample may be carry-over from other donors' samples. This chain joins TRBV21-1 and TRBJ2-7; TCRdb's D gene call, TRBD2, goes unchecked for lack of DNA. TRBV21-1 represents a pseudogene. The CDR3 is CASSKVVGSGSSYEQYF.